Listed below are T cell receptor beta chains from one sample, sequenced in a study of identical twins. TCRdb re-derived calls from the 5' RACE reads in MiXCR, one entry per CDR3 protein. The sample lists 460,000 or so distinct CDR3 sequences; about 14% were seen once. These same records also appear under a second study, on yellow fever vaccine responses in identical twins.

Sequencing was carried out using CD4+ T cells sorted from blood. Every receptor here comes from a woman in her late teens or twenties in good health. Each CDR3 is given with its conserved first and last residue. A D gene is named only where the DNA matches it firmly. Only some rows state a clone size, as once, few, many or a class for expanded clones.

d_gene	j_gene	abundance	v_gene	CDR3aa	CDR3nt
TRBD1	TRBJ2-5	NA	TRBV10-2	CASSESTGLRQETQYF	TGCGCCAGCAGTGAGTCGACAGGGTTGCGTCAAGAGACCCAGTACTTC
TRBD2	TRBJ2-5	NA	TRBV9	CASSVGAGGETQYF	TGTGCCAGCAGCGTAGGCGCGGGGGGAGAGACCCAGTACTTC
NA	TRBJ2-7	few	TRBV4-1	CASSQDWSRAGSYEQYF	TGCGCCAGCAGCCAAGATTGGTCTCGTGCAGGTTCCTACGAGCAGTACTTC
NA	TRBJ2-7	NA	TRBV7-2	CASSPRTASYEQYF	TGTGCCAGCAGCCCGCGGACAGCCTCCTACGAGCAGTACTTC
TRBD2	TRBJ2-3	many	TRBV7-2	CASSLGLALAGTDTQYF	TGTGCCAGCAGCTTAGGGTTAGCGCTAGCGGGCACAGATACGCAGTATTTT
TRBD1	TRBJ2-5	NA	TRBV5-1	CASSFATGSETQYF	TGCGCCAGCAGCTTCGCGACAGGGTCAGAGACCCAGTACTTC
TRBD1	TRBJ2-3	few	TRBV11-2	CASSLLGDREIDTQYF	TGTGCCAGCAGCTTATTAGGGGACAGGGAGATCGATACGCAGTATTTT
NA	TRBJ2-7	NA	TRBV7-9	CASSPRSRSYEQYF	TGTGCCAGCAGCCCCAGATCGCGGTCCTACGAGCAGTACTTC
TRBD2	TRBJ2-1	many	TRBV29-1	CSVRTSGSLRNEQFF	TGCAGCGTTAGGACTAGCGGGAGCCTACGCAATGAGCAGTTCTTC
NA	TRBJ2-1	NA	TRBV24-1	CATSDFRGGDNEQFF	TGTGCCACCAGTGATTTTCGAGGCGGCGACAATGAGCAGTTCTTC
NA	TRBJ2-4	NA	TRBV15	CATSRGATIQYF	TGTGCCACCAGCAGAGGGGCAACCATTCAGTACTTC
NA	TRBJ2-5	NA	TRBV28	CASSFSGIPQETQYF	TGTGCCAGCAGTTTTTCAGGGATTCCACAAGAGACCCAGTACTTC
NA	TRBJ1-4	NA	TRBV7-9	CASSANRESNEKLFF	TGTGCCAGCAGCGCCAATAGGGAATCTAATGAAAAACTGTTTTTT
TRBD2	TRBJ2-1	NA	TRBV6-6	CVGSGGDDEQFF	TGTGTCGGCAGCGGGGGGGATGATGAGCAGTTCTTC
NA	TRBJ2-7	many	TRBV3-1	CASSQGTASSYEQYF	TGTGCCAGCAGCCAAGGGACAGCTAGCTCCTACGAGCAGTACTTC
NA	TRBJ2-1	NA	TRBV7-7	CASSLGVLGSGANTEQFF	TGTGCTAGCAGCTTAGGCGTGTTGGGGTCGGGAGCCAATACTGAGCAGTTCTTC
NA	TRBJ2-7	many	TRBV10-3	CAISESQVSRYEQYF	TGTGCCATCAGTGAGTCCCAGGTTTCGCGTTACGAGCAGTACTTC
TRBD1	TRBJ2-5	NA	TRBV20-1	CSAKRQGKVHGTQYF	TGCAGTGCCAAACGACAGGGAAAGGTTCACGGGACCCAGTACTTC
TRBD1	TRBJ2-3	few	TRBV6-2/TRBV6-3	CASSYPPLRGQGADTQYF	TGTGCCAGCAGTTACCCCCCGTTGAGGGGGCAGGGGGCAGATACGCAGTATTTT
NA	TRBJ2-1	few	TRBV2	CASSHRFWDSAVEQFF	TGTGCCAGCAGCCACCGGTTCTGGGACTCAGCGGTTGAGCAGTTCTTC
NA	TRBJ2-2	few	TRBV5-1	CASSSDNTGELFF	TGCGCCAGCAGCTCCGACAACACCGGGGAGCTGTTTTTT
NA	TRBJ2-1	few	TRBV20-1	CSAKSTLSNYNEQFF	TGCAGTGCTAAGTCAACCCTGTCTAATTACAATGAGCAGTTCTTC
TRBD1	TRBJ1-1	few	TRBV5-1	CASSSFSGGRRTEAFF	TGCGCCAGCAGTTCGTTTTCAGGGGGGAGACGCACTGAAGCTTTCTTT
NA	TRBJ2-4	few	TRBV4-1	CASSQEFGIGRGAKLAKNIQYF	TGCGCCAGCAGCCAAGAGTTCGGCATTGGCAGGGGGGCGAAACTAGCCAAAAACATTCAGTACTTC
NA	TRBJ2-2	few	TRBV14	CASSQGAGINTGELFF	TGTGCCAGCAGCCAAGGGGCAGGGATAAACACCGGGGAGCTGTTTTTT